These T cell receptor beta chains were read from a single sample in a study of persistence of HIV-infected CD4 T cells. These receptors are not linked to any known antigen. Produced via immunoSEQ multiplex PCR; TCRdb's table is partial and in-frame only. This table holds under 40,000 clones, around 70% found once. The sample here was CD4+ T cells sorted from PBMCs after approximately 19-hour stimulation, taken from a patient who received antiretroviral therapy. These receptors came from an adult man with HIV who was CMV-seropositive. Both conserved end residues are part of each CDR3. D genes are given only for firm matches. The size entry is marked missing in some rows and otherwise reads once, few, many or a size class.

V gene: TRBV12-3/TRBV12-4
CDR3 length: 13
clone size: once
D gene: NA
J gene: TRBJ2-7
CDR3 DNA: TGTGCCAGCAGCCTTAAACGGGGAGGCGAGCAGTACTTC
CDR3 protein: CASSLKRGGEQYF

V gene: TRBV6-1
CDR3 length: 15
clone size: NA
D gene: TRBD1
J gene: TRBJ1-5
CDR3 DNA: TGTGCCAGCAGTGAGCACAGGGGGCAAGGCCAGCCCCAGCATTTT
CDR3 protein: CASSEHRGQGQPQHF

V gene: TRBV2
CDR3 length: 13
clone size: NA
D gene: NA
J gene: TRBJ2-3
CDR3 DNA: TGTGCCAGCAATCAGGGAATGTCGGATACGCAGTATTTT
CDR3 protein: CASNQGMSDTQYF

V gene: TRBV18
CDR3 length: 15
clone size: once
D gene: NA
J gene: TRBJ2-3
CDR3 DNA: TGTGCCAGCTCATCCGACGACAGATCCACAGATACGCAGTATTTT
CDR3 protein: CASSSDDRSTDTQYF

V gene: TRBV6-5
CDR3 length: 15
clone size: NA
D gene: TRBD2
J gene: TRBJ2-7
CDR3 DNA: TGTGCCAGCTCTAAGAAGCGGGACCATTCCTACGAGCAGTACTTC
CDR3 protein: CASSKKRDHSYEQYF

V gene: TRBV3-1/TRBV3-2
CDR3 length: 13
clone size: NA
D gene: NA
J gene: TRBJ2-7
CDR3 DNA: TGTGCCAGCAGCCAAGATCGATTGGGCGAGCAGTACTTC
CDR3 protein: CASSQDRLGEQYF

V gene: TRBV5-1
CDR3 length: 16
clone size: NA
D gene: NA
J gene: TRBJ2-3
CDR3 DNA: TGCGCCAGCAGCCGGACAACAGGGCGCCACACAGATACGCAGTATTTT
CDR3 protein: CASSRTTGRHTDTQYF

V gene: TRBV18
CDR3 length: 14
clone size: NA
D gene: NA
J gene: TRBJ1-2
CDR3 DNA: TGTGCCAGCTCACCACGGGACACTAACTATGGCTACACCTTC
CDR3 protein: CASSPRDTNYGYTF

V gene: TRBV2
CDR3 length: 14
clone size: few
D gene: NA
J gene: TRBJ2-7
CDR3 DNA: TGTGCCAGCAGTGAAGCGCTAGGGGGCTACGAGCAGTACTTC
CDR3 protein: CASSEALGGYEQYF

V gene: TRBV2
CDR3 length: 15
clone size: NA
D gene: TRBD2
J gene: TRBJ2-3
CDR3 DNA: TGTGCCAGCAGAGAAGAAGCGGGGGTTACAGATACGCAGTATTTT
CDR3 protein: CASREEAGVTDTQYF

V gene: TRBV5-1
CDR3 length: 15
clone size: NA
D gene: NA
J gene: TRBJ2-3
CDR3 DNA: TGCGCCAGCAGCTTAGAGAAGGGGGGCACAGATACGCAGTATTTT
CDR3 protein: CASSLEKGGTDTQYF

V gene: TRBV13
CDR3 length: 13
clone size: few
D gene: NA
J gene: TRBJ1-2
CDR3 DNA: TGTGCCAGCAGCCCCGGACTCAGTTATGGCTACACCTTC
CDR3 protein: CASSPGLSYGYTF

V gene: TRBV2
CDR3 length: 14
clone size: NA
D gene: TRBD1
J gene: TRBJ1-2
CDR3 DNA: TGTGCCAGCACCCCAGGGACAGATAACTATGGCTACACCTTC
CDR3 protein: CASTPGTDNYGYTF

V gene: TRBV28
CDR3 length: 14
clone size: few
D gene: TRBD1
J gene: TRBJ1-1
CDR3 DNA: TGTGCCAGCAGTCCGGGGACAGGACCCACTGAAGCTTTCTTT
CDR3 protein: CASSPGTGPTEAFF

V gene: TRBV28
CDR3 length: 17
clone size: NA
D gene: TRBD1
J gene: TRBJ1-2
CDR3 DNA: TGTGCCAGCAGCCCCCCCATGACAGGGGAGAGAGGCTATGGCTACACCTTC
CDR3 protein: CASSPPMTGERGYGYTF

V gene: TRBV4-1
CDR3 length: 17
clone size: NA
D gene: NA
J gene: TRBJ1-3
CDR3 DNA: TGCGCCAGCAGCCTCCGACGGGACACCTTCTCTGGAAACACCATATATTTT
CDR3 protein: CASSLRRDTFSGNTIYF

V gene: TRBV5-1
CDR3 length: 16
clone size: NA
D gene: TRBD1
J gene: TRBJ2-1
CDR3 DNA: TGCGCCAGCAGCTCCGGGACAGGGGGATGGGGCAATGAGCAGTTCTTC
CDR3 protein: CASSSGTGGWGNEQFF

V gene: TRBV7-9
CDR3 length: 14
clone size: NA
D gene: NA
J gene: TRBJ2-3
CDR3 DNA: TGTGCCAGCAGCTTCCCCCGGGGGTCGGATACGCAGTATTTT
CDR3 protein: CASSFPRGSDTQYF

V gene: TRBV10-1
CDR3 length: 13
clone size: few
D gene: NA
J gene: TRBJ1-5
CDR3 DNA: TGCGCCAGCAGTGGACAGCGGGATCAGCCCCAGCATTTT
CDR3 protein: CASSGQRDQPQHF

V gene: TRBV9
CDR3 length: 18
clone size: NA
D gene: TRBD2
J gene: TRBJ2-2
CDR3 DNA: TGTGCCAGCAGCGCCTCGAGGGGGACTAGCGGGAACACCGGGGAGCTGTTTTTT
CDR3 protein: CASSASRGTSGNTGELFF

V gene: TRBV19
CDR3 length: 12
clone size: NA
D gene: NA
J gene: TRBJ2-3
CDR3 DNA: TGTGCCAGTAGTATCAGCGCAGATACGCAGTATTTT
CDR3 protein: CASSISADTQYF

V gene: TRBV6-6
CDR3 length: 12
clone size: few
D gene: NA
J gene: TRBJ1-2
CDR3 DNA: TGTGCCAGCAGTTTCTCAGGGGATGGCTACACCTTC
CDR3 protein: CASSFSGDGYTF

V gene: TRBV6-5
CDR3 length: 15
clone size: few
D gene: NA
J gene: TRBJ1-2
CDR3 DNA: TGTGCCAGCAGCATTAATGGAGCCGCTACAACGGCTTTGACCTTC
CDR3 protein: CASSINGAATTALTF

V gene: TRBV10-1
CDR3 length: 19
clone size: NA
D gene: TRBD1
J gene: TRBJ1-5
CDR3 DNA: TGCGCCAGCAGTGTATTGGACAGGGACAGAACTTATAGCAATCAGCCCCAGCATTTT
CDR3 protein: CASSVLDRDRTYSNQPQHF

V gene: TRBV27
CDR3 length: 15
clone size: NA
D gene: NA
J gene: TRBJ1-3
CDR3 DNA: TGTGCCAGCAGTTTATCGGGGGGGGCTGGAAACACCATATATTTT
CDR3 protein: CASSLSGGAGNTIYF

V gene: TRBV19
CDR3 length: 15
clone size: NA
D gene: NA
J gene: TRBJ1-4
CDR3 DNA: TGTGCCAGTAGTCTGCTCGGGTCCCAAGGTGAAAAACTGTTTTTT
CDR3 protein: CASSLLGSQGEKLFF

V gene: TRBV3-1/TRBV3-2
CDR3 length: 16
clone size: NA
D gene: TRBD1
J gene: TRBJ1-1
CDR3 DNA: TGTGCCAGCAGCCGGGACAGGGAAAGGATGAACACTGAAGCTTTCTTT
CDR3 protein: CASSRDRERMNTEAFF

V gene: TRBV2
CDR3 length: 13
clone size: NA
D gene: NA
J gene: TRBJ2-7
CDR3 DNA: TGTGCCAGCAGTGAGGTAGGGGAAAGAGGGCAGTACTTC
CDR3 protein: CASSEVGERGQYF

V gene: TRBV3-1/TRBV3-2
CDR3 length: 14
clone size: NA
D gene: NA
J gene: TRBJ1-5
CDR3 DNA: TGTGCCAGCAGCTTCAGTGACACCAACCAGCCCCAGCATTTT
CDR3 protein: CASSFSDTNQPQHF

V gene: TRBV5-1
CDR3 length: 17
clone size: NA
D gene: TRBD1
J gene: TRBJ1-4
CDR3 DNA: TGCGCCAGCAGCTTGGGAGGACAGGGGGCAACTAATGAAAAACTGTTTTTT
CDR3 protein: CASSLGGQGATNEKLFF

V gene: TRBV5-1
CDR3 length: 14
clone size: NA
D gene: NA
J gene: TRBJ2-7
CDR3 DNA: TGCGCCAGCAGCTTTGGCGCATCCCTCGGGGAGCAGTACTTC
CDR3 protein: CASSFGASLGEQYF

V gene: TRBV20-1
CDR3 length: 14
clone size: NA
D gene: TRBD2
J gene: TRBJ2-3
CDR3 DNA: TGCAGTGCTAGTGCGGGGGGCTACACAGATACGCAGTATTTT
CDR3 protein: CSASAGGYTDTQYF